This is a list of T cell receptor beta chains from one sample in a study of cytotoxic CD8 clonotypes in ibrutinib-treated CLL. Clones were read by immunoSEQ multiplex PCR, and TCRdb kept only the in-frame ones, dropping some. Among over 100,000 clones, around 85% were seen once, and the ten largest hold around 2%. The sequences come from PBMCs, collected after 24 months of ibrutinib treatment. The receptor source for this set is a human donor with chronic lymphocytic leukemia. Each CDR3 is given with its conserved first and last residue.

TRBV4-1,16,CASRQRQGANTGELFF
TRBV28,14,CASSFGQAESNQYF
TRBV5-1,16,CASRLTGGAANEKLFF
TRBV6-6,12,CASSGDNYGYTF
TRBV28,17,CASSPLGAGLAEETQYF
TRBV4-1,17,CASSPFERGGRTDTQYF
TRBV19,12,CASSYLNTEAFF
TRBV9,13,CKSTVATNEKLFF
TRBV2,13,CASSGQGWYGYTF
TRBV6-5,16,CASSYRAGGSSYEQYF
TRBV5-1,15,CASSFVPGQTYEQYF